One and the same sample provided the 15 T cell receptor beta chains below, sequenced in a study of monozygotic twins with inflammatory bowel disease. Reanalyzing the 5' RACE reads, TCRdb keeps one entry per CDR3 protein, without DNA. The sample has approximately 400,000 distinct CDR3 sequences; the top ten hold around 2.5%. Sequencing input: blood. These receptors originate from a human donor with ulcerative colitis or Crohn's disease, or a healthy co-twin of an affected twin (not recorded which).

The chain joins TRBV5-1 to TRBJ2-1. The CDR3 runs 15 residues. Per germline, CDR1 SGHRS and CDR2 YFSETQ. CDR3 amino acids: CASSLDGVSYNEQFF.

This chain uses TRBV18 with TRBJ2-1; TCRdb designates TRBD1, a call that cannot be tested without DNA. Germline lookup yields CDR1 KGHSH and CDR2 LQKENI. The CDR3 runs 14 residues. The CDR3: CASSPARGGNEQFF.

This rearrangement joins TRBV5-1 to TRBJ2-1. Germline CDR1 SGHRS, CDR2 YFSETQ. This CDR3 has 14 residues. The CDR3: CASSSGLVHNEQFF.

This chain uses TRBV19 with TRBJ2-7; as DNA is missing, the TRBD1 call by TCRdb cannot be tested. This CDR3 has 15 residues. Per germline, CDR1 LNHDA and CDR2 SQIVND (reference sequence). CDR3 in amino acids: CASSINRGPIYEQYF.

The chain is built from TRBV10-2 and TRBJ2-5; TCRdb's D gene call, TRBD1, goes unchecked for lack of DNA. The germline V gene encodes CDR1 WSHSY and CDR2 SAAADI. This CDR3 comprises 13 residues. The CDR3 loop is CASSERGDKTQYF.

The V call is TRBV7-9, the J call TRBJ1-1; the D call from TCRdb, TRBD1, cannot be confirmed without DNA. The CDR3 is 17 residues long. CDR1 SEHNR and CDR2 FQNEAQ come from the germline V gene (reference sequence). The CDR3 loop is CASSLYPPRGRLNGAFF.

CDR3 residues: CSARVGFLNGYTF. The J gene is TRBJ1-2, the V gene TRBV20-1. CDR1 DFQATT and CDR2 SNEGSKA come from the germline V gene (reference sequence). This CDR3 has 13 amino acids.

This CDR3 is CAISDEGVQPQHF. The rearrangement joins TRBV10-3 to TRBJ1-5; the TCRdb D gene call, TRBD1, has no DNA to confirm it. The CDR3 covers 13 residues. Germline V gene sequence: CDR1 ENHRY, CDR2 SYGVKD.

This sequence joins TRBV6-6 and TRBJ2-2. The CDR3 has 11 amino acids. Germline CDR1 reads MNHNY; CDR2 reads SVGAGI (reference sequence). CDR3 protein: CASSADKELFF.

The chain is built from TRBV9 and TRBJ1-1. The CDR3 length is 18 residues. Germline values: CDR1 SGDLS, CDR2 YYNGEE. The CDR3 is CASSVGSGTRGLNTEAFF.

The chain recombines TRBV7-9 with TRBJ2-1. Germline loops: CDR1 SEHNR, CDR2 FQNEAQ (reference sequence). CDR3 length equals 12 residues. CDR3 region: CASSFTLDEQFF.

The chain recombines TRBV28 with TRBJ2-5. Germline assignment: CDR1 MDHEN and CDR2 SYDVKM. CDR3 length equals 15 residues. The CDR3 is CASSLLYAPEETQYF.

CDR3 sequence: CSAPRTSSSYNEQFF. The chain couples TRBV29-1 to TRBJ2-1; with no DNA, the TCRdb D assignment of TRBD2 cannot be verified. There are 15 residues in the CDR3. The germline CDR1 and CDR2 sequences are SQVTM and ANQGSEA.

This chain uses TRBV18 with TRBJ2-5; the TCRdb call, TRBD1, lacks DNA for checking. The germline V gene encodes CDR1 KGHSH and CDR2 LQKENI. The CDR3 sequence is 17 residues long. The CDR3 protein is CASSPILGHTTRETQYF.

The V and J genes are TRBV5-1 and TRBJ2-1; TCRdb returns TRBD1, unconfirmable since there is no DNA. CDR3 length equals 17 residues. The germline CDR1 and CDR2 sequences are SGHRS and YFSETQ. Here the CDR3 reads CASSFMGSRGVYNEQFF.